This T cell receptor beta chain was recorded in a study of T cells in Graves' hyperthyroidism and ophthalmopathy. With a duration under 2 months, the hyperthyroidism was newly diagnosed in patients aged 18 to 65. Diagnoses rested on clinical symptoms, serum thyroxine and TRAb, thyroid ultrasound and orbital computed tomography. The PBMCs had their origin in around 9.1 ml of fresh peripheral blood. Germline assignment: CDR1 SGHAT and CDR2 FQNNGV. Trimming cost V 5 bases and J 0 bases; bases outside gene matches: 6. The CDR3 totals 16 residues. Study-wide results and limits: Ophthalmopathy was model-predicted a median approximately 6.4 months pre-onset.

From RNA transcripts, TCR beta CDR3 regions were amplified. HTBI primers drove first-round RT-PCR of the TCR CDR3. MiXCR, run by TCRdb on the multiplex PCR reads, gives a single entry per CDR3 protein. The sample consists of 730,000 or so distinct CDR3 sequences, 18% of them appearing once. Details on this clonotype: Antigen specificity is unknown.

This chain uses TRBV11-2 with TRBJ2-1; 8 positions agree with TRBD1. The source of this sequence is a woman between 50 and 59 years old with Graves' hyperthyroidism that later progressed to Graves' ophthalmopathy. The sample taken for sequencing was blood. For the CDR3, the DNA is TGTGCCAGCAGCCCAGGACAGGGCAACTCCTACAATGAGCAGTTCTTC. The encoded protein is CASSPGQGNSYNEQFF.